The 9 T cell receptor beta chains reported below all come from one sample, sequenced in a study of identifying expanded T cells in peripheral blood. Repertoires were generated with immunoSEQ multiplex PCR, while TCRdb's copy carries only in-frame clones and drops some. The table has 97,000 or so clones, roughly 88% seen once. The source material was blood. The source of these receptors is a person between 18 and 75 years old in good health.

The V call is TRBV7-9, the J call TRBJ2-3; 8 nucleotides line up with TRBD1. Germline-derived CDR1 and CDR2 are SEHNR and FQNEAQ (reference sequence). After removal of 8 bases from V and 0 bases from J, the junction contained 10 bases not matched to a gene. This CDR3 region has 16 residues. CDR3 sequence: CASVTGALASTDTQYF. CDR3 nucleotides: TGTGCCAGCGTGACAGGGGCCCTTGCTAGCACAGATACGCAGTATTTT. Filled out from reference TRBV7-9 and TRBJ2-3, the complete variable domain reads DTGVSQNPRHKITKRGQNVTFRCDPISEHNRLYWYRQTLGQGPEFLTYFQNEAQLEKSRLLSDRFSAERPKGSFSTLEIQRTEQGDSAMYLCASVTGALASTDTQYFGPGTRLTVL.

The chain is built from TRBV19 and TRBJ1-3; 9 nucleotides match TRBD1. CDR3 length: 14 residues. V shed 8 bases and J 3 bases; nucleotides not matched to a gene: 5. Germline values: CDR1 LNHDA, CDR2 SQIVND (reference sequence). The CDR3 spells CASGDRADGNTIYF. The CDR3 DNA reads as TGTGCCAGTGGGGACAGGGCTGATGGAAACACCATATATTTT.

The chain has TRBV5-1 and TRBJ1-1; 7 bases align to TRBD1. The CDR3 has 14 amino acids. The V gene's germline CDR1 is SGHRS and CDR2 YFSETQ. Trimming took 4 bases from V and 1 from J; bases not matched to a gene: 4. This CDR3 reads CASSKRTGNTEAFF. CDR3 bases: TGCGCCAGCAGCAAGCGGACAGGGAACACTGAAGCTTTCTTT.

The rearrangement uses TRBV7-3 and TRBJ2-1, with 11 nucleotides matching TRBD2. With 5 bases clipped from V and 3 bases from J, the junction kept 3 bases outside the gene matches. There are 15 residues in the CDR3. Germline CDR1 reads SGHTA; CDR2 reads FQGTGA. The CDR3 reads CASSPSGGNYNEQFF. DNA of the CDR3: TGTGCCAGCAGCCCTAGCGGGGGGAACTACAATGAGCAGTTCTTC.

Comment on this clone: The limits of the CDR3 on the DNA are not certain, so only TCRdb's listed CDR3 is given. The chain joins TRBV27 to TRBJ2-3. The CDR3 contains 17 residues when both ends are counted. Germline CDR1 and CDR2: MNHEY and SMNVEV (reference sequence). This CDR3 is CASSSSGGTTYTDTQYF.

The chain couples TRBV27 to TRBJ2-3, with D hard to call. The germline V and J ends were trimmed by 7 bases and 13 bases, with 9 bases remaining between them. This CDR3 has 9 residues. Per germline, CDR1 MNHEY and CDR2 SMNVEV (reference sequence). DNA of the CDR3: TGTGCCAGCATCTACCTCGAGTATTTT. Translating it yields CASIYLEYF.

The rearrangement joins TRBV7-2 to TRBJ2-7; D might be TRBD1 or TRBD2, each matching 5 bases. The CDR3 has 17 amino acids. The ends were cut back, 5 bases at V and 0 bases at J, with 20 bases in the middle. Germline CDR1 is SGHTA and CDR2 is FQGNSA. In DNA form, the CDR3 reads TGTGCCAGCAGCCGAACCGGGACGCAGATATCCTCCTACGAGCAGTACTTC. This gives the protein CASSRTGTQISSYEQYF.

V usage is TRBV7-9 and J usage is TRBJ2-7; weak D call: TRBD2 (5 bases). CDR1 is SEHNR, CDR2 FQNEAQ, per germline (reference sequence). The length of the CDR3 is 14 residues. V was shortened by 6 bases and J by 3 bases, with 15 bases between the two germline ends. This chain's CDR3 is CASSPAGERYEQYF. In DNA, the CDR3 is TGTGCCAGCAGTCCCGCTGGGGAGCGCTACGAGCAGTACTTC.

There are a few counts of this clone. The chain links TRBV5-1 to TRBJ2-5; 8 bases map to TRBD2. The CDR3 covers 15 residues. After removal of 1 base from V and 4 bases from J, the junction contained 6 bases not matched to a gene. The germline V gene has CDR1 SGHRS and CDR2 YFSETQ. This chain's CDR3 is CASSLMSGRGETQYF. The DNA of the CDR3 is TGCGCCAGCAGCTTGATGAGCGGGAGAGGAGAGACCCAGTACTTC. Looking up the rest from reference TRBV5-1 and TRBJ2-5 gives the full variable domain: KAGVTQTPRYLIKTRGQQVTLSCSPISGHRSVSWYQQTPGQGLQFLFEYFSETQRNKGNFPGRFSGRQFSNSRSEMNVSTLELGDSALYLCASSLMSGRGETQYFGPGTRLLVL.